This entry lists 22 T cell receptor beta chains sequenced from one sample in a study of control samples from healthy donors and cancer patients. Profiled with immunoSEQ multiplex PCR; TCRdb holds only in-frame clones, not every one. The table includes approximately 140,000 clones, less than 90% detected once. The sample consisted of blood. The receptors were gathered from a woman in her twenties or thirties in good health.

The chain links TRBV24-1 to TRBJ1-1; D is ambiguous. Trimming cost V 1 base and J 5 bases, with 7 bases left between them. The CDR3 contains 13 residues. The germline V gene has CDR1 KGHDR and CDR2 SFDVKD. CDR3 DNA: TGTGCCACCAGTGATTTCCCGGGGACTGAAGCTTTCTTT. Protein product: CATSDFPGTEAFF.

V usage is TRBV6-1 and J usage is TRBJ2-3; 8 bases are a match to TRBD2. This CDR3 is 16 amino acids long. Germline lookup yields CDR1 MNHNS and CDR2 SASEGT. The J segment lost 1 base and the V segment lost 2 bases, leaving 5 bases of the junction unmatched. In DNA form, the CDR3 reads TGTGCCAGCAGTGAAACGTTACTAGCGGGCACAGATACGCAGTATTTT. Translation gives CASSETLLAGTDTQYF.

The chain combines TRBV28 with TRBJ1-3; 8 bases agree with TRBD1. This CDR3 contains 16 residues. Losses at the gene ends were 6 bases for V and 3 bases for J; bases not matched to a gene: 10. CDR1 is MDHEN and CDR2 is SYDVKM in the germline V gene. This chain's CDR3 is CASRSNRGWIGNTIYF. Written as DNA, the CDR3 is TGTGCCAGCAGATCCAACAGGGGGTGGATTGGAAACACCATATATTTT.

For this clone: Mismatch with germline at one junction end may stem from a read error. The chain links TRBV4-2 to TRBJ1-6; D gene unclear. Per germline, CDR1 LGHNA and CDR2 YNFKEQ. CDR3 size: 17 residues. The CDR3 loop is CASSQDIIRSNNSPLHF. The CDR3 DNA follows: TGTGCCAGCAGCCAAGATATAATACGGAGCAATAATTCTCCCCTCCACTTT.

This chain joins TRBV7-8 and TRBJ2-7, with a possible D match to TRBD2 (7 bases). CDR1 and CDR2 from the germline V gene are SGHVS and FQNEAQ. Trimming stripped 5 bases from V and 2 bases from J, with 19 bases between. CDR3 length: 16 residues. The CDR3 bases are TGTGCCAGCAGCCCAAGGCCGGGGGGCGCAACCTACGAGCAGTACTTC. Residues: CASSPRPGGATYEQYF.

The V call is TRBV19, the J call TRBJ1-4; TRBD1 is a possible D gene (6 bases). This CDR3 spans 14 amino acids. In germline, CDR1 is LNHDA, CDR2 SQIVND (reference sequence). Trimming left V 6 bases short and J 6 bases short, with 14 bases between. CDR3 in amino acids: CASSLYRDDEKLFF. CDR3 nucleotides: TGTGCCAGTAGCTTGTACAGGGACGATGAAAAACTGTTTTTT.

This rearrangement joins TRBV5-1 to TRBJ2-1, with unresolved D. CDR1 and CDR2 (germline): SGHRS, YFSETQ. V was cut by 6 bases and J by 5 bases, with 6 bases left in between. The CDR3 sequence is 11 residues long. The CDR3 here is CASNANNEQFF. The CDR3 DNA reads as TGCGCCAGCAATGCGAACAATGAGCAGTTCTTC.

The chain carries TRBV6-1 and TRBJ1-1; D unresolved. Germline V gene data show CDR1 as MNHNS and CDR2 as SASEGT. V lost 1 base and J lost 1, with 4 bases in between. The CDR3 runs to 13 residues. The CDR3 reads CASSEVPNTEAFF. The CDR3 DNA is TGTGCCAGCAGTGAAGTTCCGAACACTGAAGCTTTCTTT.

This chain links TRBV28 with TRBJ1-6, with D possibly being TRBD1 (5 bases). This CDR3 is 15 amino acids long. The V end was cut by 6 bases, the J end by 3 bases, with 12 bases between. The germline V gene encodes CDR1 MDHEN and CDR2 SYDVKM. Here the CDR3 reads CASSNSQVYNSPLHF. The CDR3 DNA is TGTGCCAGCAGCAATTCACAGGTCTATAATTCACCCCTCCACTTT.

The chain uses TRBV30 and TRBJ1-6, with TRBD1 matching 7 bases. This CDR3 contains 13 residues. Germline V lookup: CDR1 GTSNPN, CDR2 SVGIG (reference sequence). With 1 base clipped from V and 9 bases from J, the junction kept 3 bases outside the gene matches. The CDR3 spells CAWSAQGGSPLHF. The CDR3 nucleotides are TGTGCCTGGAGTGCCCAGGGGGGTTCACCCCTCCACTTT.

CDR3 sequence: CAWTWTGEYGYTF. CDR3 DNA: TGTGCCTGGACCTGGACAGGGGAGTATGGCTACACCTTC. The chain joins TRBV30 to TRBJ1-2, with 9 positions matching TRBD1. The CDR3 consists of 13 residues. Looked up from germline, CDR1 is GTSNPN and CDR2 is SVGIG (reference sequence). V lost 4 bases and J lost 5; bases outside the gene matches: 5.

In this sample, this clone turned up once. This chain connects TRBV4-1 to TRBJ2-2; D may correspond to TRBD1 or TRBD2 (6 bases each). V was trimmed by 1 base and J by 6 bases, leaving 15 bases between them. There are 16 residues in the CDR3. Per the germline V gene, CDR1 is MGHRA and CDR2 is YSYEKL. CDR3 sequence reads: CASSQGRGLEAGELFF. CDR3 nucleotides: TGCGCCAGCAGCCAAGGCCGGGGGCTCGAGGCCGGGGAGCTGTTTTTT.

The chain has TRBV2 and TRBJ1-2; D remains unclear. In germline, CDR1 is SNHLY, CDR2 FYNNEI. V gave up 9 bases and J gave up 4 bases, with 15 bases separating them. The CDR3 runs to 13 residues. The CDR3 sequence is CARQGSSVYGYTF. The CDR3 DNA reads TGTGCCAGGCAAGGGTCTTCCGTCTATGGCTACACCTTC.

The chain is built from TRBV24-1 and TRBJ2-7, with D possibly TRBD2 on 5 matching bases. Germline V gene sequence: CDR1 KGHDR, CDR2 SFDVKD. The CDR3 length is 15 residues. The V end lost 3 bases, the J end lost 5 bases, and 16 bases lay between the germline ends. CDR3 protein: CATSDPRDRINEQYF. CDR3 bases: TGTGCCACCAGTGATCCCCGGGATCGCATTAACGAGCAGTACTTC.

This chain connects TRBV5-1 to TRBJ1-2; 11 bases agree with TRBD1. Trimming removed 3 bases from V and 5 bases from J; junction bases left unmatched: 6. Per the germline V gene, CDR1 is SGHRS and CDR2 is YFSETQ. The CDR3 loop spans 15 amino acids. CDR3 protein: CASSSGTGGWYGYTF. The CDR3 nucleotides read TGCGCCAGCAGCTCCGGGACAGGGGGTTGGTATGGCTACACCTTC.

This chain joins TRBV9 and TRBJ2-1, with 7 positions matching TRBD2. The V gene's germline CDR1 is SGDLS and CDR2 YYNGEE. The trim removed 4 bases at V and 8 bases at J, leaving 15 bases unmatched. The CDR3 covers 16 residues. The CDR3 reads CASSQRGGSILDEQFF. For the CDR3, the DNA is TGTGCCAGCAGCCAGCGGGGCGGGAGTATCCTCGATGAGCAGTTCTTC.

This clone is a singleton in its sample. This chain uses TRBV18 with TRBJ1-3; TRBD1 might be the D (5 bases). Per germline, CDR1 KGHSH and CDR2 LQKENI. V was trimmed by 9 bases and J by 4 bases, leaving 13 bases between them. This CDR3 has 13 residues. The CDR3 spells CASSQGTGNTIYF. The CDR3 DNA follows: TGTGCCAGTTCCCAGGGTACGGGAAACACCATATATTTT.

This CDR3 reads CASSRRLATIPYNEQFF. CDR3 DNA: TGTGCCAGCAGCCGGCGACTAGCGACTATACCCTACAATGAGCAGTTCTTC. The V call is TRBV5-6, the J call TRBJ2-1, with 8 bases fitting TRBD2. Germline V CDR1 and CDR2: SGHDT, YYEEEE. This CDR3 has 17 residues. V lost 4 bases and J lost 2; bases outside the gene matches: 11.

This chain uses TRBV5-1 with TRBJ1-1; the D gene is possibly TRBD1 (6 bases). The V end lost 2 bases, the J end lost 4 bases, and 15 bases lay between the germline ends. This CDR3 comprises 15 residues. Germline loops: CDR1 SGHRS, CDR2 YFSETQ. CDR3 amino acids: CASSLGGSESTEAFF. DNA for the CDR3: TGCGCCAGCAGCTTAGGGGGATCAGAATCCACTGAAGCTTTCTTT.

This chain uses TRBV3-1 (or the pseudogene TRBV3-2) with TRBJ1-6; 7 nucleotides match TRBD1. Germline V gives CDR1 LGHDT, CDR2 YNNKEL (reference sequence). Trimming took 4 bases from V and 2 from J; bases not matched to a gene: 8. This CDR3 has 17 amino acids. CDR3 sequence: CASSRLEGTAYNSPLHF. The CDR3 nucleotides are TGTGCCAGCAGCCGATTGGAGGGGACAGCCTATAATTCACCCCTCCACTTT.

V and J are TRBV4-2 and TRBJ2-5, with D tentatively TRBD1 or TRBD2 (5 bases each). The CDR3 runs 12 residues. CDR1 and CDR2 (germline): LGHNA, YNFKEQ. V gave up 4 bases and J gave up 3 bases, with 6 bases separating them. CDR3: CASSRGKETQYF. In nucleotides, the CDR3 is TGTGCCAGCAGCCGGGGGAAAGAGACCCAGTACTTC.

V usage is TRBV5-4 and J usage is TRBJ2-5; D is uncertain. V gave up 1 base and J gave up 0 bases, with 7 bases separating them. The V gene's germline CDR1 is SGHNT and CDR2 YYREEE (reference sequence). The CDR3 has 14 residues. The CDR3 here is CASSLSGYQETQYF. In DNA, the CDR3 is TGTGCCAGCAGCTTGTCCGGGTACCAAGAGACCCAGTACTTC.